This TCR beta chain was sequenced in a study of blood T cell repertoires in COVID-19. In the study overall: There were acute and convalescent COVID-19 samples, and they came from the United States, Italy and Spain. PBMCs, B-cell-depleted T cells, or T cells provided the cDNA or gDNA that made up the material.

Source study methods: Scientists estimated how many nucleated cells there were by amplifying reference gene primers. Sequencing used immunoSEQ multiplex PCR; TCRdb keeps in-frame clones, though not all of them. D and trimming were read from the DNA, whereas the V and J calls and clone size are those reported in that table. The sample shows some 120,000 clones, 80% of them seen only once. The CDR3 sequence is 13 residues long. Germline values: CDR1 ENHRY, CDR2 SYGVKD. V lost 9 bases to trimming and J lost 5 bases; unmatched junction nucleotides: 7. The specimen sequenced was peripheral blood. The clonotype comes from a man aged 65 to 85 with acute or convalescent COVID-19. This chain joins TRBV10-3 and TRBJ1-1; 9 positions agree with TRBD1. In DNA form, the CDR3 reads TGTGCCATTAACAGGGGGCGCGGGACTGAAGCTTTCTTT. This encodes CAINRGRGTEAFF.